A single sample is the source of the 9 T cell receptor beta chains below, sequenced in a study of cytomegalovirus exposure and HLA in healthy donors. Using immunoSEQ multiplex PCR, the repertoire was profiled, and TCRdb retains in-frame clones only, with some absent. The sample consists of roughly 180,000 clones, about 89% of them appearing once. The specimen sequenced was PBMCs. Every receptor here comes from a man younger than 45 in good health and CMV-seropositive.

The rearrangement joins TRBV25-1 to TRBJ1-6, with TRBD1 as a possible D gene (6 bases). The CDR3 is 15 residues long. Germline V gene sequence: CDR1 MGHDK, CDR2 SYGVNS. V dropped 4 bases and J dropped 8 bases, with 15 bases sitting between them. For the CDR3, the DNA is TGTGCCAGCAGTGTGGGGGGGGCCGGCCATTCACCCCTCCACTTT. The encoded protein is CASSVGGAGHSPLHF.

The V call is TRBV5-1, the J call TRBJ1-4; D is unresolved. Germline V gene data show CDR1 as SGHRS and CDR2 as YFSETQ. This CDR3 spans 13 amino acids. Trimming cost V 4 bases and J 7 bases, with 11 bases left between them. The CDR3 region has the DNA TGCGCCAGCAGCCCCGCCCTGGGTGAAAAACTGTTTTTT. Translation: CASSPALGEKLFF. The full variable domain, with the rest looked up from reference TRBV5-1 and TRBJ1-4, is KAGVTQTPRYLIKTRGQQVTLSCSPISGHRSVSWYQQTPGQGLQFLFEYFSETQRNKGNFPGRFSGRQFSNSRSEMNVSTLELGDSALYLCASSPALGEKLFFGSGTQLSVL.

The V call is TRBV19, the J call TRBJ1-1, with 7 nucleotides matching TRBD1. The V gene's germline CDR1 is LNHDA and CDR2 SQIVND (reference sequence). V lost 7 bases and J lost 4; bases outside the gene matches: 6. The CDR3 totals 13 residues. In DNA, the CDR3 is TGTGCCAGTAAGGAACAGGGGAGCACTGAAGCTTTCTTT. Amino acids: CASKEQGSTEAFF.

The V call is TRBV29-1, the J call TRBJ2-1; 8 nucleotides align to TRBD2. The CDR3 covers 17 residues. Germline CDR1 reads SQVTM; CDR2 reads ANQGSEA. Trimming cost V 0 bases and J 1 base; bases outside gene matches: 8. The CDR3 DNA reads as TGCAGCGTTGAAGACCCATCCGTAGCGGGATCCTACAATGAGCAGTTCTTC. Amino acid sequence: CSVEDPSVAGSYNEQFF.

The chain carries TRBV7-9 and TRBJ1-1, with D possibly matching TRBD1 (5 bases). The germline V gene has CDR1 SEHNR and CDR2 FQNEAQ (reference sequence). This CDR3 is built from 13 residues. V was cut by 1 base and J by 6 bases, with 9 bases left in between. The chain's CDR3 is CASSLEGGAEAFF. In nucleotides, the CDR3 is TGTGCCAGCAGCTTAGAAGGAGGGGCTGAAGCTTTCTTT.

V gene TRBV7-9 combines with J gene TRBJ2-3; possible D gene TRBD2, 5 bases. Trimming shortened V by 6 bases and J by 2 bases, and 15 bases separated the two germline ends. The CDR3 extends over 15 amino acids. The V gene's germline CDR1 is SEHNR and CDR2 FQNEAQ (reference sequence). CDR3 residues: CASSPLWENTDTQYF. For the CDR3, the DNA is TGTGCCAGCAGTCCGCTGTGGGAGAACACAGATACGCAGTATTTT.

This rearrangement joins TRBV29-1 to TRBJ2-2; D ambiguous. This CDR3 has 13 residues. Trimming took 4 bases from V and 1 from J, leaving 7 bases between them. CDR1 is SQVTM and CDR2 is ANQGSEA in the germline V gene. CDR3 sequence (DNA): TGCAGCGTTGGGGCCCAGAACACCGGGGAGCTGTTTTTT. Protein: CSVGAQNTGELFF.

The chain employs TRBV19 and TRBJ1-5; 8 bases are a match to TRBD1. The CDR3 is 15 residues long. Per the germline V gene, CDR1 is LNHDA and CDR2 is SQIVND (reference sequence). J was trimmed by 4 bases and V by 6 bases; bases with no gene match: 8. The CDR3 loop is CASSFGTGFNQPQHF. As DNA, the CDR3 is TGTGCCAGTAGCTTTGGGACAGGCTTTAATCAGCCCCAGCATTTT.

CDR3 DNA sequence: TGTGCCAGCAGCCTAGCGGCTAGCGGGACCTACGAGCAGTACTTC. Translating it yields CASSLAASGTYEQYF. V gene TRBV4-2 combines with J gene TRBJ2-7, with 9 positions matching TRBD2. With 4 bases clipped from V and 2 bases from J, the junction kept 6 bases outside the gene matches. In germline, CDR1 is LGHNA, CDR2 YNFKEQ. CDR3 length: 15 residues.